This T cell receptor beta chain was obtained from a study of response to subunit inactivated influenza vaccine. This clonotype has just a few counts. Antigen: not known. Study-wide results and caveats: T cells newly recruited by each seasonal influenza vaccination are few, the authors suggested.

The CDR3 spans 15 residues. The V and J ends lost 6 bases and 3 bases, in that order; junction bases with no gene match: 5. TCRdb reanalysed the RT-PCR reads using MiXCR and keeps one entry per CDR3 protein. The data hold around 190,000 distinct CDR3 sequences, with around a tenth observed a single time. The sequences come from non-naive T cells sorted from PBMCs, collected on the day of vaccination. This chain uses TRBV12-3 or TRBV12-4 with TRBJ1-1; 12 bases match TRBD1. The source is a man in his fifties or sixties who received an inactivated influenza vaccine. CDR3 nucleotide sequence: TGTGCCAGCAGACCCGGGACAGGGGGCTACACTGAAGCTTTCTTT. This gives the protein CASRPGTGGYTEAFF.